This TCR beta chain was identified during a study of blood T cell repertoires in COVID-19. About the study: The United States, Italy and Spain provided the acute and convalescent COVID-19 samples. The cDNA or gDNA used as material had been derived from T cells, B-cell-depleted T cells, or PBMCs.

The protocol was immunoSEQ multiplex PCR, while the TCRdb copy is restricted to in-frame clones and leaves out a portion. The sample includes 250,000 to 350,000 clones, about 89% of them seen just once. Participant age was roughly 18 to 95 years, and participants resided in approximately 25 US areas. Specimen: PBMCs or T cells enriched from blood (not recorded which). The receptor's source is a woman aged 30 to 39 who had recovered from COVID-19.

The CDR3 bases are TGTGCCAGCAGTGTACCGGGACATCGAAACACCATATATTTT. Its protein product is CASSVPGHRNTIYF. This chain connects TRBV28 to TRBJ1-3; D may be TRBD1 (6 bases). The germline V gene has CDR1 MDHEN and CDR2 SYDVKM. This CDR3 has 14 amino acids. Trimming pared 5 bases from V and 5 bases from J, leaving 13 bases between.